This TCR beta chain was retrieved from a study of beta chain features in type 1 diabetes. This CDR3 is 12 amino acids long. V was pared by 6 bases and J by 9 bases, with 13 bases between. The V gene's germline CDR1 is SNHLY and CDR2 FYNNEI. A remark on this clone: The antigen is unknown.

Sequencing targeted expressed TCRB transcripts, as all isolated RNA had been reverse transcribed. Sequencing used immunoSEQ multiplex PCR; TCRdb keeps in-frame clones, though not all of them. The sample carries about 250,000 clones, about a tenth recorded once. Study results and caveats: Shortening of TCRB CDR3s, moderate but significant, appeared in all four CD4+ subsets of Type 1 diabetes patients. Researchers caution that PCR might favor shorter templates, equally among patients and controls.

The authors took one heparinised blood draw, averaging about 116 mL, from each donor. Sample: naive CD4+ T cells from blood. The TCR comes from a man aged 25-45 years with type 1 diabetes. V and J are TRBV2 and TRBJ2-3; no reliable D call. The CDR3 sequence is CASSKETSTQYF. As DNA, the CDR3 is TGTGCCAGCAGCAAGGAGACCTCAACGCAGTATTTT.